These 27 T cell receptor beta chains came from one sample sequenced in a study of blood T cell repertoires in COVID-19. Sequencing was performed with immunoSEQ multiplex PCR; in TCRdb, only in-frame clones are kept and a portion is missing. Of tens of thousands of clones in the sample, 70% to 90% were seen once. The specimen sequenced was peripheral blood. These TCRs come from a man between 50 and 59 years old with active COVID-19.

The rearrangement joins TRBV27 to TRBJ1-6; D perhaps matches TRBD1 (5 bases). The CDR3 runs 14 residues. Germline CDR1 reads MNHEY; CDR2 reads SMNVEV (reference sequence). V lost 3 bases and J 4 bases, leaving 7 bases between the germline ends. The CDR3 is CASSLGTYNSPLHF. The CDR3 DNA follows: TGTGCCAGCAGTTTGGGGACTTATAATTCACCCCTCCACTTT.

V and J are TRBV15 and TRBJ2-2; D remains unclear. Trimming stripped 2 bases from V and 3 bases from J, with 10 bases between. The CDR3 runs 15 residues. Looked up from germline, CDR1 is LNHNV and CDR2 is YYDKDF (reference sequence). The CDR3 DNA follows: TGTGCCACCAGCAGATCTCTAACAGACACCGGGGAGCTGTTTTTT. Amino acid sequence: CATSRSLTDTGELFF.

The chain joins TRBV7-9 to TRBJ2-3, with D perhaps matching TRBD2 (6 bases). The CDR3 length is 16 residues. Germline V gene sequence: CDR1 SEHNR, CDR2 FQNEAQ (reference sequence). Trimming left V 3 bases short and J 5 bases short, with 18 bases between. CDR3 sequence: CASSLPSGVPGDTQYF. As DNA, the CDR3 is TGTGCCAGCAGCTTGCCCTCGGGGGTTCCAGGAGATACGCAGTATTTT.

This clone appeared once. J is TRBJ1-2 and V is TRBV4-1; D is possibly TRBD1 (5 bases). The CDR3 is made up of 16 amino acids. V was cut by 6 bases and J by 0 bases, with 17 bases left in between. The germline V gene has CDR1 MGHRA and CDR2 YSYEKL. CDR3 nucleotide sequence: TGCGCCAGCAGTCGATCCAGGACATTAGCTAACTATGGCTACACCTTC. Translated, it gives CASSRSRTLANYGYTF.

J is TRBJ1-2 and V is TRBV6-5; possible D gene TRBD1, 5 bases. This CDR3 has 15 amino acids. V lost 3 bases and J lost 0, with 11 bases in between. Germline CDR1 is MNHEY and CDR2 is SVGAGI. The CDR3 sequence is CASSYKGSANYGYTF. Here the CDR3 DNA reads TGTGCCAGCAGTTATAAGGGGTCCGCTAACTATGGCTACACCTTC.

The rearrangement uses TRBV27 and TRBJ1-5; maybe TRBD1 (5 bases). Germline CDR1 is MNHEY and CDR2 is SMNVEV (reference sequence). The CDR3 spans 13 residues. V dropped 2 bases and J dropped 7 bases, with 9 bases sitting between them. The CDR3 nucleotides read TGTGCCAGCAGTTTACAGGGTTACCAGCCCCAGCATTTT. It yields the protein CASSLQGYQPQHF.

V and J are TRBV7-2 and TRBJ2-3; no definite D call. The germline V and J ends were trimmed by 5 bases and 2 bases, with 11 bases remaining between them. The CDR3 length is 14 residues. The germline gives CDR1 SGHTA, CDR2 FQGNSA. In DNA form, the CDR3 reads TGTGCCAGCAGCCGTCTATACTCCACAGATACGCAGTATTTT. It codes for CASSRLYSTDTQYF.

Sample share makes this clone medium-sized (0.01 to 0.1%). The genes are TRBV5-8 and TRBJ1-2; TRBD1 might be the D (6 bases). There are 13 residues in the CDR3. Germline assignment: CDR1 SGHTS and CDR2 YDEGEE. V shed 3 bases and J shed 5 bases, with 11 bases lying between them. The CDR3 DNA reads TGTGCCAGCAGCTCCGGACAGAGATATGGCTACACCTTC. This encodes CASSSGQRYGYTF.

The J gene is TRBJ1-2, the V gene TRBV12-3 or TRBV12-4; D not resolved. Trimming removed 5 bases at V and 3 bases at J, with 4 bases between. The CDR3 has 11 residues. CDR3 protein: CASSPDYGYTF. The CDR3 DNA reads as TGTGCCAGCAGTCCGGACTATGGCTACACCTTC.

The gene calls are TRBV5-6 and TRBJ1-5; 7 positions agree with TRBD1. The CDR3 contains 15 residues. The germline gives CDR1 SGHDT, CDR2 YYEEEE. The ends lost 4 bases at V and 2 bases at J; junction bases unmatched: 6. As DNA, the CDR3 is TGTGCCAGCAGCATCAGGACAGGAGGCAATCAGCCCCAGCATTTT. This translates into CASSIRTGGNQPQHF. Full variable domain (missing parts from reference TRBV5-6 and TRBJ1-5): DAGVTQSPTHLIKTRGQQVTLRCSPKSGHDTVSWYQQALGQGPQFIFQYYEEEERQRGNFPDRFSGHQFPNYSSELNVNALLLGDSALYLCASSIRTGGNQPQHFGDGTRLSIL.

This clone has just a few counts. The rearrangement joins TRBV2 to TRBJ1-1; possibly TRBD1 for D (5 bases). Trimming removed 4 bases at V and 1 base at J, with 19 bases between. Germline V gene data show CDR1 as SNHLY and CDR2 as FYNNEI. CDR3 length equals 17 residues. The chain's CDR3 is CASSVPRGGLGNTEAFF. The CDR3 nucleotides read TGTGCCAGCAGTGTCCCGAGGGGAGGGCTTGGGAACACTGAAGCTTTCTTT.

This clone appeared a single time. This chain's CDR3 is CASSIRTSGGSYEQYF. The CDR3 bases are TGTGCCAGCAGCATCCGGACTAGCGGGGGGTCCTACGAGCAGTACTTC. The chain employs TRBV4-2 and TRBJ2-7, with 14 bases that match TRBD2. The CDR3 contains 16 residues. Germline V gives CDR1 LGHNA, CDR2 YNFKEQ. V dropped 5 bases and J dropped 1; count of bases not matched to a gene: 4.

The chain couples TRBV6-6 to TRBJ1-1; TRBD1 matches at 9 bases. The V gene's germline CDR1 is MNHNY and CDR2 SVGAGI (reference sequence). V dropped 5 bases and J dropped 0; count of bases not matched to a gene: 10. This CDR3 is 17 amino acids long. Here the CDR3 DNA reads TGTGCCAGCAGTCGATCCGGGACAGGGTACATGAACACTGAAGCTTTCTTT. Amino acids: CASSRSGTGYMNTEAFF.

This rearrangement joins TRBV27 to TRBJ2-1; TRBD2 matches 7 bases. This CDR3 has 14 residues. V shed 3 bases, J shed 2 bases, and the junction held 1 base outside the gene matches. Germline CDR1 and CDR2: MNHEY and SMNVEV (reference sequence). DNA for the CDR3: TGTGCCAGCAGTTTCCGGGGGGCCTACAATGAGCAGTTCTTC. Protein sequence: CASSFRGAYNEQFF.

The CDR3 bases are TGTGCCAGCAGCTCGGTAGGGACAGACTCCTACAATGAGCAGTTCTTC. This codes for CASSSVGTDSYNEQFF. The chain joins TRBV7-3 to TRBJ2-1, with 7 nucleotides matching TRBD1. Germline trimming cut 4 bases from V and 0 bases from J; bases unmatched to any gene: 6. This CDR3 is 16 amino acids long. Looked up from germline, CDR1 is SGHTA and CDR2 is FQGTGA.

The rearrangement joins TRBV5-1 to TRBJ2-5; D is uncertain. The V and J ends lost 2 bases and 5 bases respectively, with 10 bases between them. The CDR3 contains 13 residues. Germline CDR1 reads SGHRS; CDR2 reads YFSETQ. The DNA for the CDR3 is TGCGCCAGCAGCTTATCTACCTTGGAGACCCAGTACTTC. Translation: CASSLSTLETQYF.

The chain couples TRBV5-1 to TRBJ1-6; the match to TRBD1 covers 7 bases. The junction had 4 bases not matched to a gene; V was cut back by 3 bases and J by 7 bases. The CDR3 length is 14 residues. In germline, CDR1 is SGHRS, CDR2 YFSETQ. In nucleotides, the CDR3 is TGCGCCAGCAGCTCGGGACAGCCAAATTCACCCCTCCACTTT. Translated, it gives CASSSGQPNSPLHF. Full variable domain (remainder filled in from reference TRBV5-1 and TRBJ1-6): KAGVTQTPRYLIKTRGQQVTLSCSPISGHRSVSWYQQTPGQGLQFLFEYFSETQRNKGNFPGRFSGRQFSNSRSEMNVSTLELGDSALYLCASSSGQPNSPLHFGNGTRLTVT.

This rearrangement joins TRBV3-1 (or the pseudogene TRBV3-2) to TRBJ1-1; 9 bases line up with TRBD1. The germline CDR1 and CDR2 sequences are LGHDT and YNNKEL (reference sequence). The CDR3 sequence is 14 residues long. V dropped 8 bases and J dropped 5; count of bases not matched to a gene: 9. CDR3 sequence reads: CASRRGQGGTEAFF. In DNA, the CDR3 is TGTGCCAGCCGGCGGGGACAGGGCGGGACTGAAGCTTTCTTT.

V usage is TRBV7-2 and J usage is TRBJ1-2, with D possibly matching TRBD1 (5 bases). This CDR3 contains 13 residues. Trimming left V 5 bases short and J 8 bases short, with 15 bases between. Looked up from germline, CDR1 is SGHTA and CDR2 is FQGNSA. The CDR3 DNA reads TGTGCCAGCAGCCGCTCCCTCAGGGAAGGCTACACCTTC. Protein: CASSRSLREGYTF.

The J gene is TRBJ1-2, the V gene TRBV19; possible D gene TRBD1, 5 bases. CDR1 and CDR2 (germline): LNHDA, SQIVND (reference sequence). CDR3 length: 14 amino acids. Trimming stripped 2 bases from V and 4 bases from J, with 11 bases between. CDR3 nucleotides: TGTGCCAGTAGTATACGACAGTTTGGCTATGGCTACACCTTC. This gives the protein CASSIRQFGYGYTF.

This sequence joins TRBV6-1 and TRBJ1-2; 7 nucleotides match TRBD1. Trimming took 1 base from V and 4 from J; bases not matched to a gene: 6. The CDR3 is 15 amino acids. From germline, CDR1 is MNHNS and CDR2 SASEGT. DNA for the CDR3: TGTGCCAGCAGTGAAGGAACGGGACAGTTCTATGGCTACACCTTC. This encodes CASSEGTGQFYGYTF.

The chain is built from TRBV4-1 and TRBJ1-2; the D gene is possibly TRBD1 (6 bases). Looked up from germline, CDR1 is MGHRA and CDR2 is YSYEKL. Trimming stripped 4 bases from V and 8 bases from J, with 14 bases between. The CDR3 extends over 13 amino acids. The CDR3 DNA reads TGCGCCAGCAGCCCCATACAGGGCGGCGGCTACACCTTC. Translated, it gives CASSPIQGGGYTF.

J is TRBJ2-7 and V is TRBV7-3; 8 bases map to TRBD1. V lost 5 bases, J lost 0 bases, and 3 bases stayed unmatched. Germline CDR1 reads SGHTA; CDR2 reads FQGTGA. CDR3 length: 14 residues. CDR3 protein: CASSKDRGSYEQYF. DNA for the CDR3: TGTGCCAGCAGCAAAGACAGGGGCTCCTACGAGCAGTACTTC.

The chain links TRBV7-2 to TRBJ2-5, with a possible D match to TRBD2 (5 bases). Germline CDR1 is SGHTA and CDR2 is FQGNSA. The CDR3 contains 13 residues. The V end was cut by 1 base, the J end by 2 bases, with 5 bases between. CDR3: CASSLERQETQYF. The DNA of the CDR3 is TGTGCCAGCAGCTTAGAGCGGCAAGAGACCCAGTACTTC.

V gene TRBV6-1 combines with J gene TRBJ1-2; TRBD1 aligns across 8 bases. Unmatched junction bases numbered 17, after V lost 1 base and J lost 7 bases. CDR3 size: 18 residues. Germline CDR1 is MNHNS and CDR2 is SASEGT. CDR3 sequence reads: CASSEDSSSGGVLRGYTF. In DNA, the CDR3 is TGTGCCAGCAGTGAAGATAGTTCCTCAGGGGGCGTACTTCGTGGCTACACCTTC.

This chain joins TRBV7-2 and TRBJ2-7; 9 nucleotides agree with TRBD1. Germline loops: CDR1 SGHTA, CDR2 FQGNSA. The V segment lost 0 bases and the J segment 4 bases; nucleotides outside the gene matches: 4. The CDR3 is 15 amino acids. CDR3 sequence: CASSLAGTGIYEQYF. CDR3 sequence (DNA): TGTGCCAGCAGCTTAGCAGGGACAGGGATTTACGAGCAGTACTTC.

This clone occurred once. This rearrangement joins TRBV7-9 to TRBJ2-5; 7 bases fit TRBD1. Germline V CDR1 and CDR2: SEHNR, FQNEAQ (reference sequence). The CDR3 is made up of 13 amino acids. With V trimmed by 7 bases and J by 5 bases, 7 bases remained unmatched. The CDR3 is CASNLDRAETQYF. The CDR3 DNA reads as TGTGCCAGCAACCTCGACAGGGCTGAGACCCAGTACTTC.